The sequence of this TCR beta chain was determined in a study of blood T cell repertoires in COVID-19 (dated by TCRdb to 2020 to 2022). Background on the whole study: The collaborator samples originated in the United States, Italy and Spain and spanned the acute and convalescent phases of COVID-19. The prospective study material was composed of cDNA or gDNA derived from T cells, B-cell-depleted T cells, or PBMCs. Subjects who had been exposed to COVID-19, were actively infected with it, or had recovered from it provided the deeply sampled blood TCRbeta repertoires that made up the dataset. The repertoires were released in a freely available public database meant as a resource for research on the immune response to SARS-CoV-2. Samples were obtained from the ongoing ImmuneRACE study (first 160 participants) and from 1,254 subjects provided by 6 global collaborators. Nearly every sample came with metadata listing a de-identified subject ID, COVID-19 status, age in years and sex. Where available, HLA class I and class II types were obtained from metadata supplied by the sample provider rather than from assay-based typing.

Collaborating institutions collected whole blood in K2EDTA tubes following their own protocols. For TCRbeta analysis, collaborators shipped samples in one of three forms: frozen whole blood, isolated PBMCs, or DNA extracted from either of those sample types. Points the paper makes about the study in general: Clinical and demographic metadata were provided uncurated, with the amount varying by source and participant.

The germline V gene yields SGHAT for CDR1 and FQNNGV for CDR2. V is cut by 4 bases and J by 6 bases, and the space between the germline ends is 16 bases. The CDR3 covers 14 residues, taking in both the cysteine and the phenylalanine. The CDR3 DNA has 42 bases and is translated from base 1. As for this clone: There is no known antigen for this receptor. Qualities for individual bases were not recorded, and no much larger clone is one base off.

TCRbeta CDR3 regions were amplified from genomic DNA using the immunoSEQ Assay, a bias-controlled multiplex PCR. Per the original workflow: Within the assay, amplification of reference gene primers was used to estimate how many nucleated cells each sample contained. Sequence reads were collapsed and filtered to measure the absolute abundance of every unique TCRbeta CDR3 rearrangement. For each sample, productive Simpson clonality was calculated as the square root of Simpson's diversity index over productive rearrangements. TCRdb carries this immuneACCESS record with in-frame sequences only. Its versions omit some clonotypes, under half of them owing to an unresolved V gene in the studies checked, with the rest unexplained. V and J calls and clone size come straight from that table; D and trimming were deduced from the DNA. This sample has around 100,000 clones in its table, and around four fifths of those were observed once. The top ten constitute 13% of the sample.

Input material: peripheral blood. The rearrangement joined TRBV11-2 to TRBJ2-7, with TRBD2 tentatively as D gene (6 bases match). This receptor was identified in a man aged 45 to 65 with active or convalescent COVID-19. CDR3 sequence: CASSSARGSGEQYF. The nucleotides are TGTGCCAGCAGCTCCGCACGGGGGTCGGGCGAGCAGTACTTC.